The clone carrying this TCR beta chain was seen more than once but under ten times. MiXCR, run by TCRdb on the reads, gives a single entry per CDR3 protein. Of hundreds of thousands of distinct CDR3 sequences detected, less than 40% appear once; the ten largest clones hold roughly 2.8%. In germline, CDR1 is DFQATT, CDR2 SNEGSKA (reference sequence). The CDR3 spans 14 residues. After removal of 0 bases from V and 4 bases from J, the junction contained 3 bases not matched to a gene. These data originate in a study of T cell repertoires in cytomegalovirus infection. Overall study: Matching HLA type, along with CMV infection, was indicated by public TCR beta signatures.

The receptor was isolated from a human donor in good health (CMV status not recorded). Some clones in this sample may be carry-over from other donors' samples. Sequenced input: PBMCs. The chain uses TRBV20-1 and TRBJ2-5; TRBD1 aligns across 9 bases. The CDR3 sequence is CSARERQGGETQYF. CDR3 bases: TGCAGTGCTAGAGAGAGACAGGGGGGAGAGACCCAGTACTTC.